This TCR beta chain came from a study of tumor-infiltrating lymphocytes in primary liver carcinoma. In the case of this clonotype: Its antigen remains unidentified. The germline gene is not matched at one end of the junction; a read error may be the cause.

The CDR3 length is 14 residues. Germline V gives CDR1 MGHDK, CDR2 SYGVNS. Study outcomes and limitations: Tumor tissue displayed a significantly greater top-250-clone fraction than blood (p = 0.039).

Each 20-30 mg portion of unsorted bulk tissue served as the source for co-extraction of RNA and DNA. Surgeons treated the primary liver carcinoma of the patients by surgical resection. Production of TCR beta cDNA used 500 ng total RNA together with a constant-region primer. Libraries for TCR beta were built through three nested multiplex PCR rounds, which together made up a slightly modified ARM-PCR procedure. TRBV1-TRBV30 forward primers paired with a C-beta reverse primer were used in the first two PCR rounds, which ran approximately 11 cycles each. TCRdb redid the calling of the multiplex PCR reads with MiXCR, one entry per CDR3 protein. The sample includes some 180,000 distinct CDR3 sequences, around four fifths of them seen just once.

This receptor was identified in a man aged 35-49 years with primary liver carcinoma and hepatitis B virus infection. Sequencing was done on a sample of tumor tissue from primary liver carcinoma. The rearrangement joins TRBV25-1 to TRBJ2-1; TRBD2 matches 9 bases. The CDR3 here is CVSTAGGSYNDQFF. As DNA, the CDR3 is TGTGTCAGTACAGCGGGAGGCTCCTACAATGATCAGTTCTTC.